Listed here are 15 T cell receptor beta chains from one sample, sequenced in a study of T cell responses to AZD1222 COVID-19 vaccine. Here immunoSEQ multiplex PCR was the method, and the copy in TCRdb shows in-frame clones only, minus some. This sample has around 160,000 clones; about 92% occur once, and the top ten carry under 2%. Sample: peripheral blood, taken on day 0 of AZD1222 vaccination. These receptors were collected from an adult in good health.

This CDR3 reads CASITPARGTGELFF. DNA of the CDR3: TGTGCCAGTATAACCCCGGCCCGCGGCACCGGGGAGCTGTTTTTT. The chain recombines TRBV19 with TRBJ2-2; no firm D call. Per germline, CDR1 LNHDA and CDR2 SQIVND (reference sequence). The CDR3 has 15 amino acids. V dropped 7 bases and J dropped 4 bases, with 16 bases sitting between them.

The genes are TRBV5-6 and TRBJ1-1; D unresolved. The CDR3 covers 13 residues. Trimming stripped 4 bases from V and 0 bases from J, with 7 bases between. Germline assignment: CDR1 SGHDT and CDR2 YYEEEE. The CDR3: CASSGLMNTEAFF. The CDR3 DNA sequence: TGTGCCAGCAGCGGACTCATGAACACTGAAGCTTTCTTT.

This chain links TRBV5-4 with TRBJ1-1; D gene uncertain. Per the germline V gene, CDR1 is SGHNT and CDR2 is YYREEE (reference sequence). V gave up 4 bases and J gave up 4 bases, with 14 bases separating them. The CDR3 has 14 amino acids. CDR3 protein: CASSPALVGTEAFF. As DNA, the CDR3 is TGTGCCAGCAGCCCCGCCCTCGTGGGCACTGAAGCTTTCTTT. Variable domain in full (rest from reference TRBV5-4 and TRBJ1-1): ETGVTQSPTHLIKTRGQQVTLRCSSQSGHNTVSWYQQALGQGPQFIFQYYREEENGRGNFPPRFSGLQFPNYSSELNVNALELDDSALYLCASSPALVGTEAFFGQGTRLTVV.

The J gene is TRBJ2-7, the V gene TRBV7-8; 8 nucleotides match TRBD1. After removal of 5 bases from V and 6 bases from J, the junction contained 9 bases not matched to a gene. Germline assignment: CDR1 SGHVS and CDR2 FQNEAQ. The CDR3 has 14 residues. The CDR3 region is CASSITGTGAEQYF. CDR3 DNA sequence: TGTGCCAGCAGCATCACCGGGACAGGTGCCGAGCAGTACTTC.

The chain uses TRBV11-2 and TRBJ2-2; D not certain. The CDR3 length is 13 residues. Germline V gene lookup returns CDR1 SGHAT and CDR2 FQNNGV. V was shortened by 1 base and J by 8 bases, with 8 bases between the two germline ends. The CDR3 here is CASSLVSQGELFF. CDR3 DNA: TGTGCCAGCAGCTTAGTTTCGCAGGGGGAGCTGTTTTTT.

The chain combines TRBV18 with TRBJ1-3; D may be TRBD1 (5 bases). V was pared by 2 bases and J by 0 bases, with 11 bases between. Germline V gene sequence: CDR1 KGHSH, CDR2 LQKENI. This CDR3 is 16 amino acids long. CDR3 coding DNA: TGTGCCAGCTCACCAGCAACAGGAGCCTCTGGAAACACCATATATTTT. Its translation is CASSPATGASGNTIYF.

This sequence joins TRBV18 and TRBJ1-2; maybe TRBD1 (6 bases). Germline CDR1 and CDR2: KGHSH and LQKENI. The CDR3 runs 14 residues. V lost 2 bases and J lost 2, with 9 bases in between. CDR3 protein: CASSPGDRNYGYTF. The CDR3 DNA reads TGTGCCAGCTCACCAGGAGACAGGAACTATGGCTACACCTTC.

This chain connects TRBV9 to TRBJ2-5; TRBD2 is a possible D gene (6 bases). This CDR3 is 14 amino acids long. V lost 0 bases and J lost 4, with 10 bases in between. Germline lookup yields CDR1 SGDLS and CDR2 YYNGEE. CDR3 in DNA: TGTGCCAGCAGCGTAGTTGGCGGGGTAGAGACCCAGTACTTC. As protein: CASSVVGGVETQYF.

This clone has a single count. The chain has TRBV18 and TRBJ1-5; 10 nucleotides match TRBD1. J was trimmed by 5 bases and V by 3 bases; bases with no gene match: 7. The CDR3 sequence is 16 residues long. Germline lookup yields CDR1 KGHSH and CDR2 LQKENI. CDR3 in DNA: TGTGCCAGCTCACCGGAGGCCGGGACAGGGGATCAGCCCCAGCATTTT. Its translation is CASSPEAGTGDQPQHF.

The chain is built from TRBV24-1 and TRBJ1-1; TRBD1 agrees at 9 bases. J gave up 3 bases and V 5 bases, and 9 bases lay outside the gene matches. From germline, CDR1 is KGHDR and CDR2 SFDVKD. The CDR3 loop spans 16 amino acids. The CDR3 loop reads CATSVEDRGVYTEAFF. The CDR3 nucleotides are TGTGCCACCAGTGTAGAGGACAGGGGTGTATACACTGAAGCTTTCTTT.

This clone has more than one count but fewer than ten. This rearrangement joins TRBV6-5 to TRBJ2-2; D is uncertain. Germline V gene data show CDR1 as MNHEY and CDR2 as SVGAGI. CDR3 length: 15 residues. The germline V and J ends were trimmed by 6 bases and 4 bases, with 15 bases remaining between them. The CDR3 nucleotides read TGTGCCAGCAGCCTTCCTAAGTCGGGCACCGGGGAGCTGTTTTTT. Its translation: CASSLPKSGTGELFF.

The gene calls are TRBV30 and TRBJ1-3; D perhaps matches TRBD1 (6 bases). The V end lost 0 bases, the J end lost 2 bases, and 17 bases lay between the germline ends. Germline-derived CDR1 and CDR2 are GTSNPN and SVGIG (reference sequence). CDR3 size: 17 residues. CDR3 DNA sequence: TGTGCCTGGAGTGTACCCCCCTACAGGGTTACTGGAAACACCATATATTTT. It codes for CAWSVPPYRVTGNTIYF.

This clone was detected only once. V is TRBV27 and J is TRBJ2-3; perhaps TRBD2 as D (7 bases). CDR1 is MNHEY and CDR2 is SMNVEV in the germline V gene (reference sequence). V was clipped by 3 bases and J by 8 bases, with 15 bases between them. This CDR3 region has 14 residues. The CDR3 DNA is TGTGCCAGCAGTTTCGGCGGGGGCCTCGGTACGCAGTATTTT. Residues: CASSFGGGLGTQYF.

The V call is TRBV12-3 or TRBV12-4, the J call TRBJ2-7; D unclear. This CDR3 is 13 amino acids long. V dropped 6 bases and J dropped 7 bases, with 16 bases sitting between them. This chain's CDR3 is CASRLNGLIEQYF. CDR3 DNA sequence: TGTGCCAGCAGACTTAACGGGCTCATTGAGCAGTACTTC.

The chain employs TRBV5-1 and TRBJ1-5, with D possibly being TRBD1 (6 bases). Trimming took off 2 bases at V and 8 bases at J, with 11 bases between the two ends. The CDR3 consists of 13 residues. From germline, CDR1 is SGHRS and CDR2 YFSETQ. As DNA, the CDR3 is TGCGCCAGCAGCTTTGGGGGGCAGGAGCCCCAGCATTTT. Its protein is CASSFGGQEPQHF.